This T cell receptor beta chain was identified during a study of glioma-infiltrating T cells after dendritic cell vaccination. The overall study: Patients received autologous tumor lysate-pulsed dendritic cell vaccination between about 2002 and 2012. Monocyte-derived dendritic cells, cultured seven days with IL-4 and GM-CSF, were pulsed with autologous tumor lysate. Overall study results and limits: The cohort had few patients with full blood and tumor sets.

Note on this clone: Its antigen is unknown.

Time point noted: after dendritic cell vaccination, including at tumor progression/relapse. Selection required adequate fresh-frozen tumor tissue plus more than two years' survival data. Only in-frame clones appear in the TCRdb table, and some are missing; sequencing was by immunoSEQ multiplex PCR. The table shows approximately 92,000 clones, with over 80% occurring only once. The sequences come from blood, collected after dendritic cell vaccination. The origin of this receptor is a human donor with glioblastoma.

The CDR3 region is CASSPPPGLAGGSYNEQFF. CDR3 bases: TGTGCCAGCAGCCCTCCCCCGGGACTAGCGGGAGGATCCTACAATGAGCAGTTCTTC. This rearrangement joins TRBV9 to TRBJ2-1, with 15 bases that match TRBD2. The CDR3 totals 19 residues. V was pared by 4 bases and J by 1 base, with 9 bases of the junction left unmatched. Germline CDR1 reads SGDLS; CDR2 reads YYNGEE.